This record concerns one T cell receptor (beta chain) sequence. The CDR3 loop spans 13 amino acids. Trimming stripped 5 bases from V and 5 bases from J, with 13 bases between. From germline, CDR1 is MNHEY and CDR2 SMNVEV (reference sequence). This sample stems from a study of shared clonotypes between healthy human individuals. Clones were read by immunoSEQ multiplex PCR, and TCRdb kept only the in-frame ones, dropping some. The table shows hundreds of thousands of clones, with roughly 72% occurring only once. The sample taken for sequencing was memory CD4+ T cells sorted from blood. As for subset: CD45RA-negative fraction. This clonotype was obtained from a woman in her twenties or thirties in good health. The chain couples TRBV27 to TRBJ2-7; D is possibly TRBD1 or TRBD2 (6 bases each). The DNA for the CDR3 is TGTGCCAGCAGTATGTGGGGGGCAGACGAGCAGTACTTC. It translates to CASSMWGADEQYF.